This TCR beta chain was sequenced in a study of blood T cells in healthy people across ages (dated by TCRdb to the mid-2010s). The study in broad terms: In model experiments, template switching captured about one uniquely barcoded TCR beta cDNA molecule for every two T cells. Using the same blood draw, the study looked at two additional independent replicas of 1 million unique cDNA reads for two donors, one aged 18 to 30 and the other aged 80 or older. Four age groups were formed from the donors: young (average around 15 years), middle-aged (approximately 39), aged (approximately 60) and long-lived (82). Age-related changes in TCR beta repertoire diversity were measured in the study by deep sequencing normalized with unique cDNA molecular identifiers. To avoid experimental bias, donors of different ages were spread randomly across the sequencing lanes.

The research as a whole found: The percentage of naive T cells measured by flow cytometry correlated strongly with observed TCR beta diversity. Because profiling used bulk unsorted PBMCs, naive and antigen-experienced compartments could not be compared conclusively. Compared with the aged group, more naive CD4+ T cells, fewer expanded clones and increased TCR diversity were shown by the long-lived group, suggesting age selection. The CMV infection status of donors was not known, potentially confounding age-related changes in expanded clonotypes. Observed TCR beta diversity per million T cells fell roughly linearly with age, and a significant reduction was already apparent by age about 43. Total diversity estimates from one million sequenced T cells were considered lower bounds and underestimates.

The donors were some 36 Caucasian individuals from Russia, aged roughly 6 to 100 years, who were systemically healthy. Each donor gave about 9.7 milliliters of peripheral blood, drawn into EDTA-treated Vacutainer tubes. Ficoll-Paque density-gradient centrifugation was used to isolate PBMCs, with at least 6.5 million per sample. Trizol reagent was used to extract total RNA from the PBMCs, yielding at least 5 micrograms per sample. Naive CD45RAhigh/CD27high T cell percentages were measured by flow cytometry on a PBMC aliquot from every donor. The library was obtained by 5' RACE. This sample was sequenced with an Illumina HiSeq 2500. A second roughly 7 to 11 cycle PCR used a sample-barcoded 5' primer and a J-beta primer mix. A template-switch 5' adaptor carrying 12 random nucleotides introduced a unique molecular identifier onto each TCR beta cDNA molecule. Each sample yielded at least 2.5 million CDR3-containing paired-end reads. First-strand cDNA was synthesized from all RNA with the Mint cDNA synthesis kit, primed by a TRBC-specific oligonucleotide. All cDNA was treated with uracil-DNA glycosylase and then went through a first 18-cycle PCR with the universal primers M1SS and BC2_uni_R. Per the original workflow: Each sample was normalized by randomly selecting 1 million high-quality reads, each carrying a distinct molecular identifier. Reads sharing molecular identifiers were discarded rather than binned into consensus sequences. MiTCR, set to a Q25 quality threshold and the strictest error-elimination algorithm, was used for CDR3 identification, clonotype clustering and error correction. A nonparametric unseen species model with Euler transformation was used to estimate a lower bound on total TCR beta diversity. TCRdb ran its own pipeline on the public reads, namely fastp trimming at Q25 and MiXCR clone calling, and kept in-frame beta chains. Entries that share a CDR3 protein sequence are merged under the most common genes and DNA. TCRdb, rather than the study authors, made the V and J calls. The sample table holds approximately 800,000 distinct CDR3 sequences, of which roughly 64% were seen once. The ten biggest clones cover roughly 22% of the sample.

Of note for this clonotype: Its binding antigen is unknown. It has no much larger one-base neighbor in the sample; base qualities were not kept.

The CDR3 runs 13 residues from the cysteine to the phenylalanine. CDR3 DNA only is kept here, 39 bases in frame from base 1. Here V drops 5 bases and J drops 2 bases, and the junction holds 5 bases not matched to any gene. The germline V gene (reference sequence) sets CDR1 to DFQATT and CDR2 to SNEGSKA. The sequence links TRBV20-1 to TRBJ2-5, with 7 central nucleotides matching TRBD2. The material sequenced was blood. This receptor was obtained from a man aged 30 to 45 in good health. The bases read TGCAGTGCTCCTACTAGCGCACAAGAGACCCAGTACTTC. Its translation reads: CSAPTSAQETQYF.